These T cell receptor beta chains were read from a single sample in a study of response to subunit inactivated influenza vaccine. TCRdb re-analysed the RT-PCR reads in MiXCR, keeping a single row per CDR3 protein. The sample has 550,000 to 600,000 distinct CDR3 sequences; 12% are singletons. Sample: PBMCs from blood, taken on the day of vaccination. The receptors come from a man aged 50 or older who received an inactivated influenza vaccine. CDR3s include the opening cysteine and the closing phenylalanine or tryptophan. Each record gives: D gene, clone size, J gene, V gene, CDR3 protein, CDR3 DNA. D genes are given only for firm matches. Where a row states a size, it is once, few, many or the class of an expanded clone; other rows omit it.

D: TRBD2
size: few
J: TRBJ2-7
V: TRBV7-9
CDR3: CASSPLASGSSYEQYF
DNA: TGTGCCAGCAGCCCGCTGGCTAGCGGAAGCTCCTACGAGCAGTACTTC

D: .
size: many
J: TRBJ1-5
V: TRBV12-3/TRBV12-4
CDR3: CASMRDPAGNQPQHF
DNA: TGTGCCAGCATGCGCGACCCGGCGGGCAATCAGCCCCAGCATTTT

D: TRBD2
size: many
J: TRBJ2-7
V: TRBV12-3/TRBV12-4
CDR3: CASSLGAGGPTSYEQYF
DNA: TGTGCCAGCAGTTTAGGAGCGGGGGGTCCTACTTCCTACGAGCAGTACTTC

D: .
size: .
J: TRBJ1-5
V: TRBV30
CDR3: CAWTPGRDDRPQHF
DNA: TGTGCCTGGACCCCGGGACGGGACGATCGGCCCCAGCATTTT

D: .
size: once
J: TRBJ2-7
V: TRBV7-9
CDR3: CASSFDVQSYEQYF
DNA: TGTGCCAGCAGCTTCGATGTACAGTCCTACGAGCAGTACTTC

D: .
size: .
J: TRBJ2-7
V: TRBV5-1
CDR3: CASSLGGTPSYEQYF
DNA: TGCGCCAGCAGCTTGGGGGGGACACCTTCCTACGAGCAGTACTTC

D: TRBD1
size: few
J: TRBJ2-1
V: TRBV6-5
CDR3: CASSYSRTGYNEQFF
DNA: TGTGCCAGCAGTTACTCGAGGACAGGGTACAATGAGCAGTTCTTC

D: .
size: .
J: TRBJ2-1
V: TRBV27
CDR3: CASRSDGSYNEQFF
DNA: TGTGCCAGCAGGTCGGACGGGTCTTACAATGAGCAGTTCTTC

D: .
size: few
J: TRBJ2-1
V: TRBV28
CDR3: CASSMGGSSYNEQFF
DNA: TGTGCCAGCAGTATGGGCGGAAGCTCCTACAATGAGCAGTTCTTC

D: TRBD1
size: few
J: TRBJ2-7
V: TRBV5-1
CDR3: CASSQTGTGTYEQYF
DNA: TGCGCCAGCAGCCAAACAGGGACAGGGACCTACGAGCAGTACTTC

D: .
size: few
J: TRBJ1-2
V: TRBV2
CDR3: CASSDRTPSIYGYTF
DNA: TGTGCCAGCAGTGACCGGACACCTAGTATTTATGGCTACACCTTC

D: .
size: .
J: TRBJ1-4
V: TRBV11-2
CDR3: CASSFGDRFNEKLFF
DNA: TGTGCCAGCAGCTTCGGTGATCGCTTTAATGAAAAACTGTTTTTT

D: .
size: few
J: TRBJ2-3
V: TRBV30
CDR3: CAWSRYTDTQYF
DNA: TGTGCCTGGAGTCGCTATACAGATACGCAGTATTTT

D: .
size: few
J: TRBJ1-1
V: TRBV25-1
CDR3: CASSDRGEDEAFF
DNA: TGTGCCAGCAGTGACAGGGGTGAGGATGAAGCTTTCTTT

D: .
size: many
J: TRBJ2-5
V: TRBV6-5
CDR3: CASSSPGAQTQYF
DNA: TGTGCCAGCAGTTCCCCAGGGGCTCAGACCCAGTACTTC

D: TRBD2
size: many
J: TRBJ2-1
V: TRBV5-1
CDR3: CASSLAGGGGSYNEQFF
DNA: TGCGCCAGCAGCTTGGCTGGCGGGGGGGGCTCCTACAATGAGCAGTTCTTC

D: .
size: .
J: TRBJ2-3
V: TRBV20-1
CDR3: CSASWAAGSGSTDTQYF
DNA: TGCAGTGCTAGTTGGGCCGCGGGAAGCGGGAGCACAGATACGCAGTATTTT

D: TRBD1
size: .
J: TRBJ1-6
V: TRBV11-2
CDR3: CASRGFAQGDSPLHF
DNA: TGTGCCAGCAGGGGGTTTGCGCAGGGGGACTCACCCCTCCACTTT

D: TRBD1
size: many
J: TRBJ1-1
V: TRBV5-1
CDR3: CASSTGQGEVAEAFF
DNA: TGCGCCAGCAGCACCGGACAGGGAGAGGTCGCTGAAGCTTTCTTT

D: .
size: few
J: TRBJ2-5
V: TRBV5-1
CDR3: CASSTSYGQETQYF
DNA: TGCGCCAGCAGCACGAGTTATGGCCAAGAGACCCAGTACTTC

D: TRBD2
size: many
J: TRBJ2-7
V: TRBV5-1
CDR3: CASSWTSGRDEQYF
DNA: TGCGCCAGCAGCTGGACTAGCGGGAGGGACGAGCAGTACTTC

D: TRBD2
size: many
J: TRBJ2-1
V: TRBV9
CDR3: CASSAGTTSYNEQFF
DNA: TGTGCCAGCAGCGCCGGGACTACGTCATACAATGAGCAGTTCTTC

D: TRBD1
size: few
J: TRBJ2-2
V: TRBV29-1
CDR3: CSARTGSSYTGELFF
DNA: TGCAGCGCCCGGACAGGGAGCTCCTACACCGGGGAGCTGTTTTTT

D: TRBD1
size: .
J: TRBJ2-7
V: TRBV4-3
CDR3: CASSQGTGESSYEQYF
DNA: TGCGCCAGCAGCCAAGGTACAGGGGAGAGCTCCTACGAGCAGTACTTC

D: TRBD1
size: .
J: TRBJ1-1
V: TRBV5-1
CDR3: CASSLGTGGSYTEAFF
DNA: TGCGCCAGCAGCTTAGGAACAGGGGGCTCCTACACTGAAGCTTTCTTT

D: .
size: .
J: TRBJ2-3
V: TRBV5-6
CDR3: CASSLDSLPTTDTQYF
DNA: TGTGCCAGCAGCTTGGACAGCCTTCCAACAACAGATACGCAGTATTTT

D: TRBD2
size: .
J: TRBJ2-3
V: TRBV28
CDR3: CASSFPSGTSGDTQYF
DNA: TGTGCCAGCAGTTTCCCGTCCGGGACTAGCGGGGATACGCAGTATTTT

D: TRBD1
size: many
J: TRBJ2-3
V: TRBV5-1
CDR3: CASSSMTGSDTQYF
DNA: TGCGCCAGCAGCTCCATGACAGGGTCAGATACGCAGTATTTT